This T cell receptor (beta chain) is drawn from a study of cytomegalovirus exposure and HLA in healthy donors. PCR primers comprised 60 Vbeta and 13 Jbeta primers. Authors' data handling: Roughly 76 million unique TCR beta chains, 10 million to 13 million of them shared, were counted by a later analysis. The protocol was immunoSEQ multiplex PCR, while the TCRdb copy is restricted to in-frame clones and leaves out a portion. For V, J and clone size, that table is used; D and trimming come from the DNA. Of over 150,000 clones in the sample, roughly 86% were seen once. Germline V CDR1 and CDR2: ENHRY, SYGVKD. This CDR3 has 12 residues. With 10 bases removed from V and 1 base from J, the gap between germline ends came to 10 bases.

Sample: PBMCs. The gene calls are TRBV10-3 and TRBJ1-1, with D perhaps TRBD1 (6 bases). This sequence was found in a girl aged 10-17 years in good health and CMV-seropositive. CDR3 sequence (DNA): TGTGCCACTCGGGGGGCGAACACTGAAGCTTTCTTT. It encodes CATRGANTEAFF.